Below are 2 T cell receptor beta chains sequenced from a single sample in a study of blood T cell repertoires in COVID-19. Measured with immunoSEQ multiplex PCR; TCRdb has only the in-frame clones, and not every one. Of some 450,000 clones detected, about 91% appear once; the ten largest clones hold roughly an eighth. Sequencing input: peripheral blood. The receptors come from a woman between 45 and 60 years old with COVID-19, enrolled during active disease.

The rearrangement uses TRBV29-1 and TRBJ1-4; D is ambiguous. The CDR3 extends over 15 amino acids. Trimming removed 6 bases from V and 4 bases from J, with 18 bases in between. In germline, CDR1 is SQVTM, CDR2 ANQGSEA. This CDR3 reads CSVRGVRTHNEKLFF. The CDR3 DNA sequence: TGCAGCGTCCGGGGAGTCAGGACTCATAATGAAAAACTGTTTTTT.

CDR3 in amino acids: CASSPGQGDNYGYTF. The DNA for the CDR3 is TGCGCCAGCAGCCCGGGACAGGGAGATAACTATGGCTACACCTTC. J is TRBJ1-2 and V is TRBV5-1; 9 nucleotides line up with TRBD1. Germline CDR1 and CDR2: SGHRS and YFSETQ. V shed 4 bases, J shed 1 base, and the junction held 5 bases outside the gene matches. The CDR3 consists of 15 residues.